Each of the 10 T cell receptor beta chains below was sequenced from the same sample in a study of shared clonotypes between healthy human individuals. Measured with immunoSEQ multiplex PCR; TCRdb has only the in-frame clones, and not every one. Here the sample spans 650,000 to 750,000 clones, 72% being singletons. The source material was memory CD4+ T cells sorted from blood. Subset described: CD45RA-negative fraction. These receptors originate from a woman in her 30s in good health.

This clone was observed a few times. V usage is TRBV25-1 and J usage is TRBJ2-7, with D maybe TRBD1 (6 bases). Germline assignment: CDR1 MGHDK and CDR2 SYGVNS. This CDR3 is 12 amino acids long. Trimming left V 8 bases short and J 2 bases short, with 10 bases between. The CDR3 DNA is TGTGCCAGCGCCAGGACAGCCTACGAGCAGTACTTC. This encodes CASARTAYEQYF.

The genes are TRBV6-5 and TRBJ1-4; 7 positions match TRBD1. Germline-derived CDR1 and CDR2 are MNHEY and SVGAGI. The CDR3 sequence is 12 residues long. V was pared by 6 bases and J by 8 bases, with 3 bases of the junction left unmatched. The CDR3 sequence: CASRDRLEKLFF. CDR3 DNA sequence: TGTGCCAGCAGGGACAGGCTCGAAAAACTGTTTTTT.

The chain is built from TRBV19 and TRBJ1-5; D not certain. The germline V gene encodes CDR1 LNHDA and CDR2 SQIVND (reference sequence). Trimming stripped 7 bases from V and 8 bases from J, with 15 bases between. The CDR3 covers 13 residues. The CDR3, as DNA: TGTGCCAGTACCCTTACGTCGGGTGAGCCCCAGCATTTT. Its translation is CASTLTSGEPQHF.

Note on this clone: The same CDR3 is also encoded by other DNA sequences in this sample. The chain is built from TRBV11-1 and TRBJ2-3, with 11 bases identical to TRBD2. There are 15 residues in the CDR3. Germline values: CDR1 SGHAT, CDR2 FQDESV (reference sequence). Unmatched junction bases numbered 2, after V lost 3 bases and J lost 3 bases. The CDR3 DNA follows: TGTGCCAGCAGCTTCGGGACTAGCGGAACAGATACGCAGTATTTT. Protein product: CASSFGTSGTDTQYF.

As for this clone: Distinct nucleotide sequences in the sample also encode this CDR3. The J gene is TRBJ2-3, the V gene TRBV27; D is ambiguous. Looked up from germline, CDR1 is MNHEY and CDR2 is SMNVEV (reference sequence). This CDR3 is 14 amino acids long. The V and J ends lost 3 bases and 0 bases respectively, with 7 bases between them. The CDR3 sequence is CASSFLSSTDTQYF. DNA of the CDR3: TGTGCCAGCAGTTTTTTGAGTAGCACAGATACGCAGTATTTT.

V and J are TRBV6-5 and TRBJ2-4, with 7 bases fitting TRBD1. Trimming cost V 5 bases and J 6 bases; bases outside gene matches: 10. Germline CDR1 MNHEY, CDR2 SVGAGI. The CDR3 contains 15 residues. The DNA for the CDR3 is TGTGCCAGCAGTCCACAGGGGTTGGCCCTAAACATTCAGTACTTC. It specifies CASSPQGLALNIQYF.

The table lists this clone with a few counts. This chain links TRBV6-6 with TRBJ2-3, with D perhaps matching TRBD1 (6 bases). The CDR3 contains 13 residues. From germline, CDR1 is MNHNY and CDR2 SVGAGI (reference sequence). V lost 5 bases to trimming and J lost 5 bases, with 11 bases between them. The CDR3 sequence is CASSQNREDTQYF. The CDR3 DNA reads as TGTGCCAGCAGTCAAAACAGGGAAGATACGCAGTATTTT.

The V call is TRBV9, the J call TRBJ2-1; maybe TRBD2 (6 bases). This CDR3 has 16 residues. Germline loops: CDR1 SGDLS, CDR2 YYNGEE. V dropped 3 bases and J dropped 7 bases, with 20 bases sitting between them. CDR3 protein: CASSGGGWESGNEQFF. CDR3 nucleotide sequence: TGTGCCAGCAGCGGAGGAGGGTGGGAGTCAGGGAATGAGCAGTTCTTC.

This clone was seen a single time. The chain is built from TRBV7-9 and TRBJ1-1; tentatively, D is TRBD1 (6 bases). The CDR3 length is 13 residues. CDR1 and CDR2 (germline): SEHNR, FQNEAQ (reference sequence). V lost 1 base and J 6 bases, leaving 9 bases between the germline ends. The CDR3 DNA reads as TGTGCCAGCAGCTTAGAAGGGGGTTCTGAAGCTTTCTTT. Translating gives CASSLEGGSEAFF.

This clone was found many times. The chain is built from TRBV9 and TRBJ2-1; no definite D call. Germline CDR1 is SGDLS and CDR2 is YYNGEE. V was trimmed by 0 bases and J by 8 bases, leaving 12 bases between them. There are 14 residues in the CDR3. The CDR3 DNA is TGTGCCAGCAGCGTAGCCGTTACAAGGGATGAGCAGTTCTTC. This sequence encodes CASSVAVTRDEQFF.